The 20 T cell receptor beta chains below all came from one sample that was sequenced in a study of identical twins. TCRdb reprocessed the 5' RACE reads via MiXCR and lists one record per CDR3 protein. The sample lists about 460,000 distinct CDR3 sequences, around 14% seen once, with 0.4% to 0.55% in the top ten. Another study also made use of these data, one on yellow fever vaccine responses in identical twins.

Input material: CD4+ T cells sorted from blood. These receptors originate from a woman between 18 and 29 years old in good health.

The chain joins TRBV6-5 to TRBJ2-7; D might be TRBD1 or TRBD2, each matching 5 bases. Trimming removed 2 bases from V and 0 bases from J, with 14 bases in between. Germline CDR1 is MNHEY and CDR2 is SVGAGI. The CDR3 extends over 16 amino acids. CDR3 bases: TGTGCCAGCAGTTACCAACGGGTGAGGGGCTCCTACGAGCAGTACTTC. Its translation is CASSYQRVRGSYEQYF.

This clonotype was seen at least ten times. V and J are TRBV15 and TRBJ2-7, with 10 bases fitting TRBD2. Losses at the gene ends were 5 bases for V and 7 bases for J; bases not matched to a gene: 23. The CDR3 contains 19 residues. Germline values: CDR1 LNHNV, CDR2 YYDKDF (reference sequence). This CDR3 reads CATSSPSSSGGPYGGEQYF. In DNA, the CDR3 is TGTGCCACCAGCTCACCCAGCTCTAGCGGGGGACCCTATGGAGGGGAGCAGTACTTC.

The chain has TRBV28 and TRBJ2-1, with a possible D match to TRBD2 (5 bases). The CDR3 extends over 12 amino acids. With 3 bases removed from V and 8 bases from J, the gap between germline ends came to 8 bases. The V gene's germline CDR1 is MDHEN and CDR2 SYDVKM. The CDR3 DNA reads TGTGCCAGCAGTTTGCGGGCGGATGAGCAGTTCTTC. Amino acids: CASSLRADEQFF.

This clonotype showed up just a few times. The chain recombines TRBV29-1 with TRBJ2-4; D perhaps matches TRBD1 (6 bases). The V gene's germline CDR1 is SQVTM and CDR2 ANQGSEA. The CDR3 consists of 13 residues. The CDR3 here is CRDIWGPKNIQYF. The DNA for the CDR3 is TGCAGAGATATATGGGGGCCCAAAAACATTCAGTACTTC.

V gene TRBV20-1 combines with J gene TRBJ2-4; TRBD2 might be the D (5 bases). V lost 6 bases, J lost 0 bases, and 12 bases lay in between. The CDR3 is made up of 14 amino acids. The V gene's germline CDR1 is DFQATT and CDR2 SNEGSKA (reference sequence). The CDR3 sequence: CSARRTLAKNIQYF. The DNA of the CDR3 is TGCAGTGCCCGGAGGACTTTAGCCAAAAACATTCAGTACTTC.

The V gene is TRBV6-2 or TRBV6-3, the J gene TRBJ2-7; the match to TRBD1 covers 7 bases. Trimming took 8 bases from V and 5 from J; bases not matched to a gene: 12. The CDR3 sequence is 14 residues long. Looked up from germline, CDR1 is MNHEY and CDR2 is SVGEGT. The CDR3 DNA sequence: TGTGCCAGCTGCCGGGACAGCAAAAAGCACGAGCAGTACTTC. Translated, it gives CASCRDSKKHEQYF.

This clonotype was detected only a few times. This chain's CDR3 is CASNLAGPRGETQYF. The CDR3 nucleotides read TGTGCCAGCAACCTAGCGGGTCCAAGGGGGGAGACCCAGTACTTC. The rearrangement joins TRBV6-1 to TRBJ2-5, with 8 positions matching TRBD2. Germline-derived CDR1 and CDR2 are MNHNS and SASEGT. The CDR3 consists of 15 residues. Germline trimming cut 7 bases from V and 5 bases from J; bases unmatched to any gene: 12.

This clonotype was observed a few times. CDR3 loop: CSARAAGADTQYF. The CDR3 DNA is TGCAGTGCTAGGGCAGCGGGTGCAGATACGCAGTATTTT. The chain joins TRBV20-1 to TRBJ2-3, with D possibly TRBD2 on 6 matching bases. CDR1 is DFQATT and CDR2 is SNEGSKA in the germline V gene (reference sequence). Trimming took off 3 bases at V and 4 bases at J, with 11 bases between the two ends. The CDR3 totals 13 residues.

The chain combines TRBV2 with TRBJ2-2; tentatively, D is TRBD1 (6 bases). This CDR3 region has 15 residues. With 6 bases removed from V and 3 bases from J, the gap between germline ends came to 14 bases. From germline, CDR1 is SNHLY and CDR2 FYNNEI. The CDR3 sequence is CASRTLDSDTGELFF. The CDR3 DNA follows: TGTGCCAGCAGAACCCTGGACAGCGACACCGGGGAGCTGTTTTTT.

This clonotype came up many times. The rearrangement uses TRBV19 and TRBJ2-5; TRBD2 matches 8 bases. The CDR3 has 13 amino acids. V lost 7 bases to trimming and J lost 6 bases; unmatched junction nucleotides: 7. Germline V gene lookup returns CDR1 LNHDA and CDR2 SQIVND (reference sequence). The chain's CDR3 is CASKKRERQTQYF. The CDR3 DNA is TGTGCCAGTAAAAAGCGGGAGAGGCAGACCCAGTACTTC.

The CDR3, as DNA: TGTGCCAGCAGCTTTGCCCAAAATCAGGCGAACACCGGGGAGCTGTTTTTT. Protein: CASSFAQNQANTGELFF. The chain has TRBV5-6 and TRBJ2-2; D gene uncertain. V was clipped by 2 bases and J by 0 bases, with 14 bases between them. The germline V gene has CDR1 SGHDT and CDR2 YYEEEE. The CDR3 sequence is 17 residues long. The full variable domain, rest sourced from reference TRBV5-6 and TRBJ2-2, is DAGVTQSPTHLIKTRGQQVTLRCSPKSGHDTVSWYQQALGQGPQFIFQYYEEEERQRGNFPDRFSGHQFPNYSSELNVNALLLGDSALYLCASSFAQNQANTGELFFGEGSRLTVL.

This clonotype turned up a few times. The V call is TRBV6-1, the J call TRBJ2-1; 8 bases are a match to TRBD1. From germline, CDR1 is MNHNS and CDR2 SASEGT. V lost 6 bases, J lost 4 bases, and 8 bases stayed unmatched. The CDR3 has 15 amino acids. The CDR3 DNA reads TGTGCCAGCAGCCCTGAGGGGGACAGGTACAATGAGCAGTTCTTC. Translating it yields CASSPEGDRYNEQFF.

In nucleotides, the CDR3 is TGTGCCAGCAGCTTGTTCGGGGGGGAACAGAATGAGCAGTTCTTC. This gives the protein CASSLFGGEQNEQFF. The gene calls are TRBV5-5 and TRBJ2-1; 8 bases match TRBD2. V lost 1 base to trimming and J lost 7 bases; unmatched junction nucleotides: 7. The V gene's germline CDR1 is SGHKS and CDR2 YYEKEE (reference sequence). The CDR3 covers 15 residues.

This clonotype was counted only a few times. The gene calls are TRBV7-2 and TRBJ1-2, with TRBD1 matching over 7 bases. The CDR3 is made up of 14 amino acids. Germline assignment: CDR1 SGHTA and CDR2 FQGNSA. J lost 3 bases, V lost 5 bases, and 6 bases had no gene match. This chain's CDR3 is CASSPGTDYYGYTF. The CDR3 bases are TGTGCCAGCAGCCCGGGGACAGACTACTATGGCTACACCTTC. The full variable domain, rest sourced from reference TRBV7-2 and TRBJ1-2, is GAGVSQSPSNKVTEKGKDVELRCDPISGHTALYWYRQSLGQGLEFLIYFQGNSAPDKSGLPSDRFSAERTGGSVSTLTIQRTQQEDSAVYLCASSPGTDYYGYTFGSGTRLTVV.

This clonotype was recorded at least ten times. CDR3 sequence: CASSLGEIGRGQFF. Here the CDR3 DNA reads TGTGCCAGCAGCTTAGGGGAGATCGGGAGGGGCCAGTTCTTC. The chain recombines TRBV7-2 with TRBJ2-1, with TRBD2 matching over 8 bases. The CDR3 runs 14 residues. The V gene end was trimmed by 1 base and the J gene end by 13 bases; junction bases not matched to a gene: 9. CDR1 is SGHTA and CDR2 is FQGNSA in the germline V gene.

The genes are TRBV4-1 and TRBJ1-1; D perhaps matches TRBD1 (5 bases). The germline V gene has CDR1 MGHRA and CDR2 YSYEKL. V was trimmed by 1 base and J by 2 bases, leaving 11 bases between them. This CDR3 is 15 amino acids long. CDR3 sequence (DNA): TGCGCCAGCAGCCAAGGGGGCGCGGGAAACACTGAAGCTTTCTTT. It codes for CASSQGGAGNTEAFF.

This clonotype was detected ten times or more. The rearrangement uses TRBV5-1 and TRBJ2-7, with 9 bases identical to TRBD2. The germline CDR1 and CDR2 sequences are SGHRS and YFSETQ. V lost 2 bases and J lost 2; bases outside the gene matches: 5. The CDR3 covers 15 residues. The CDR3 protein is CASSFVAGGTYEQYF. The DNA for the CDR3 is TGCGCCAGCAGCTTTGTGGCGGGAGGGACCTACGAGCAGTACTTC.

Many counts were recorded for this clonotype. Here the CDR3 reads CASSFDRVYEQYF. The CDR3 DNA is TGCGCCAGCAGCTTTGACAGGGTCTACGAGCAGTACTTC. The J gene is TRBJ2-7, the V gene TRBV5-1; 7 bases are a match to TRBD1. CDR3 length equals 13 residues. Germline V gene sequence: CDR1 SGHRS, CDR2 YFSETQ. V lost 2 bases and J lost 3; bases outside the gene matches: 2.

J is TRBJ1-1 and V is TRBV12-3 or TRBV12-4; weak D call: TRBD1 (5 bases). The V and J ends lost 5 bases and 1 base respectively, with 11 bases between them. This CDR3 is 14 amino acids long. The CDR3 DNA reads as TGTGCCAGCAGTGGGGGAGTTTGGAACACTGAAGCTTTCTTT. Translated, it gives CASSGGVWNTEAFF.

The table lists this clonotype with a few counts. The rearrangement uses TRBV29-1 and TRBJ2-7, with 10 nucleotides matching TRBD1. This CDR3 has 13 amino acids. V was pared by 6 bases and J by 6 bases, with 8 bases of the junction left unmatched. Germline CDR1 is SQVTM and CDR2 is ANQGSEA. The CDR3 loop is CSVIRDRGGEQYF. As DNA, the CDR3 is TGCAGCGTAATCCGGGACAGGGGAGGCGAGCAGTACTTC.